This paragraph reports one T cell receptor (beta chain). The antigen remains undetermined. This CDR3 is built from 14 residues. V was shortened by 5 bases and J by 8 bases, with 16 bases between the two germline ends. Germline CDR1 reads LNHDA; CDR2 reads SQIVND (reference sequence). This entry belongs to a study of T cells after yellow fever vaccination. Turning to the study itself: Preparing low-cell-number fractions relied on SMART-Seq v4 Ultra Low Input. Study outcomes and limitations: Clones from primary vaccination mostly reappeared after the booster (96% CD4, approximately 91% CD8).

Template switching by 5'RACE produced TCR cDNA, adding a universal primer site and UMIs. TCRdb reprocessed the 5' RACE reads with MiXCR, giving one entry per CDR3 protein. The table records some 320,000 distinct CDR3 sequences, 4.1% of them present only once. The chain has TRBV19 and TRBJ2-1; D is tentatively TRBD1 or TRBD2 (5 bases each). This TCR came from a man between 18 and 29 years old who received the YFV17D yellow fever vaccine. The specimen was PBMCs, collected 5 days after the yellow fever booster vaccination. CDR3 DNA: TGTGCCAGTAGTCTCCGGGACCTAACATATGAGCAGTTCTTC. This sequence encodes CASSLRDLTYEQFF.